Presented here are 9 T cell receptor beta chains from one specimen sequenced in a study of shared clonotypes between healthy human individuals. TCRdb's copy holds only in-frame clones and misses some; the assay was immunoSEQ multiplex PCR. Here the sample spans 180,000 or so clones, 90% to 95% being singletons. Sequencing was done on a sample of naive CD4+ T cells sorted from blood. The subset is: CD45RA+ positively selected. All receptors come from a woman in her thirties in good health.

This chain links TRBV30 with TRBJ1-1; D is unresolved. The length of the CDR3 is 12 residues. Germline CDR1 and CDR2: GTSNPN and SVGIG (reference sequence). Trimming removed 7 bases from V and 7 bases from J, with 16 bases in between. The CDR3 here is CASVRALDEAFF. CDR3 DNA sequence: TGTGCCTCCGTCCGGGCCTTGGATGAAGCTTTCTTT.

The CDR3 bases are TGCGCCAGCAGCTTCGGACAGGGGGGTGAGCAGTACTTC. Translated: CASSFGQGGEQYF. This chain uses TRBV5-1 with TRBJ2-7, with 10 bases aligning to TRBD1. CDR3 length: 13 amino acids. The germline CDR1 and CDR2 sequences are SGHRS and YFSETQ. The J segment lost 7 bases and the V segment lost 2 bases, leaving 3 bases of the junction unmatched.

The genes are TRBV7-9 and TRBJ2-5; D gene uncertain. The J call may not be correct, given that the DNA end is closer to TRBJ2-7. The CDR3 loop spans 13 amino acids. The germline gives CDR1 SEHNR, CDR2 FQNEAQ (reference sequence). The CDR3 DNA is TGTGCCAGCAGCTTAGTTCCCGGCTACGAGCAGTACTTC. It is translated as CASSLVPGYEQYF.

The rearrangement links TRBV30 to TRBJ1-1, with a possible D match to TRBD1 (5 bases). CDR3 size: 15 residues. Between the trimmed V and J ends, which lost 0 bases and 0 bases, there was a span of 11 bases. Germline CDR1 reads GTSNPN; CDR2 reads SVGIG (reference sequence). The chain's CDR3 is CAWSVLDRLNTEAFF. CDR3 nucleotide sequence: TGTGCCTGGAGTGTATTAGACAGATTGAACACTGAAGCTTTCTTT.

This chain joins TRBV10-3 and TRBJ1-6; D is uncertain. V was pared by 0 bases and J by 9 bases, with 3 bases between. This CDR3 is built from 12 residues. Germline CDR1 reads ENHRY; CDR2 reads SYGVKD. CDR3 DNA sequence: TGTGCCATCAGTGAGTCGGCTTCACCCCTCCACTTT. The encoded protein is CAISESASPLHF.

The chain combines TRBV10-2 with TRBJ2-5, with TRBD2 matching 8 bases. The J call may not be correct, given that the DNA end is closer to TRBJ2-7. Germline V lookup: CDR1 WSHSY, CDR2 SAAADI. The CDR3 covers 16 residues. CDR3 residues: CASRGPEAGVSYEQYF. DNA of the CDR3: TGCGCCAGCAGGGGGCCGGAAGCGGGAGTATCGTACGAGCAGTACTTC.

The chain recombines TRBV6-6 with TRBJ2-7; TRBD2 matches 8 bases. This CDR3 region has 15 residues. Germline CDR1 reads MNHNY; CDR2 reads SVGAGI (reference sequence). Germline trimming cut 6 bases from V and 5 bases from J; bases unmatched to any gene: 12. The CDR3: CASREKTGTRHEQYF. The CDR3 DNA follows: TGTGCCAGCAGAGAAAAAACCGGGACTAGGCACGAGCAGTACTTC.

V gene TRBV13 combines with J gene TRBJ2-3, with D perhaps matching TRBD2 (5 bases). There are 15 residues in the CDR3. CDR1 and CDR2 (germline): PRHDT, FYEKMQ (reference sequence). Trimming took 2 bases from V and 4 from J, leaving 13 bases between them. CDR3 coding DNA: TGTGCCAGCAGCTTACTCTCGCGGGTTGCAGATACGCAGTATTTT. This gives the protein CASSLLSRVADTQYF.

This chain uses TRBV28 with TRBJ2-3, with D tentatively TRBD2 (6 bases). Trimming removed 3 bases at V and 0 bases at J, with 10 bases between. Per the germline V gene, CDR1 is MDHEN and CDR2 is SYDVKM. The CDR3 is made up of 15 amino acids. CDR3 sequence: CASSFPGASTDTQYF. CDR3 sequence (DNA): TGTGCCAGCAGTTTCCCGGGAGCGAGCACAGATACGCAGTATTTT.